This TCR beta chain was recovered during a study of blood T cell repertoires in COVID-19. Study at large: Researchers got acute and convalescent COVID-19 samples from the United States, Italy and Spain.

With respect to this clone: At one end the junction does not follow the germline gene, possibly because of a read error.

Study processing details: Quantification of nucleated cells was approximated via reference gene primer amplification. The table came from immunoSEQ multiplex PCR; TCRdb's copy has only in-frame clones and leaves some out. D and trimming come from the DNA, and the V and J calls and clone size come from that table. The sample has hundreds of thousands of clones; about 90% are singletons. Germline assignment: CDR1 SGHVS and CDR2 FQNEAQ. The CDR3 is made up of 18 amino acids. The source is a woman aged 35 to 49 with acute COVID-19. Sequencing was done on a sample of PBMCs or T cells enriched from blood (not recorded which). V gene TRBV7-8 combines with J gene TRBJ2-1; 9 bases agree with TRBD2. The CDR3 loop is CASSVAVSSGNTYNEQFF. DNA for the CDR3: TGTGCCAGCAGCGTAGCGGTCTCTAGCGGGAACACCTACAATGAGCAGTTCTTC.